This passage covers 15 T cell receptor beta chains from one sample sequenced in a study of blood T cells in healthy people across ages (dated by TCRdb to about 2015). Libraries were prepared through 5' RACE. A second roughly 6 to 11 cycle PCR used a sample-barcoded 5' primer and a J-beta primer mix. In TCRdb, the public reads were trimmed at Q25 with fastp and aligned with MiXCR, with productive beta chains retained. One record per CDR3 amino acid sequence lists the most common genes and DNA. Across this sample there are 1.5 million to 2 million distinct CDR3 sequences, with 39% seen only once. Clones ranked in the top ten supply around 23% of the sample. The specimen was blood. Receptor source: a human donor in good health.

The rearrangement uses TRBV7-8 and TRBJ2-1; 9 nucleotides match TRBD2. The trim removed 1 base at V and 5 bases at J, leaving 6 bases unmatched. The CDR3 is made up of 16 amino acids. Germline CDR1 reads SGHVS; CDR2 reads FQNEAQ. This CDR3 is CASSLEGLAANNEQFF. The CDR3, as DNA: TGTGCCAGCAGCTTAGAGGGACTAGCAGCCAACAATGAGCAGTTCTTC.

V and J are TRBV4-3 and TRBJ2-1; 7 nucleotides line up with TRBD2. V lost 4 bases and J lost 3; bases outside the gene matches: 9. The CDR3 contains 16 residues. CDR1 is LGHNA, CDR2 YSLEER, per germline. CDR3 loop: CASSLSWGGNYNEQFF. CDR3 DNA sequence: TGCGCCAGCAGCCTCTCCTGGGGGGGAAACTACAATGAGCAGTTCTTC.

The V and J genes are TRBV20-1 and TRBJ1-5; D gene ambiguous. Trimming took 3 bases from V and 4 from J, leaving 13 bases between them. This CDR3 is 14 amino acids long. Germline assignment: CDR1 DFQATT and CDR2 SNEGSKA (reference sequence). In DNA, the CDR3 is TGCAGTGCTAGTCGAAGGGCAGCTAATCAGCCCCAGCATTTT. Translated: CSASRRAANQPQHF.

The genes are TRBV27 and TRBJ1-2, with D possibly being TRBD1 (5 bases). CDR1 and CDR2 (germline): MNHEY, SMNVEV (reference sequence). The CDR3 is made up of 14 amino acids. The germline V and J ends were trimmed by 6 bases and 0 bases, with 11 bases remaining between them. CDR3 in DNA: TGTGCCAGCAGGTTAACAGGAGCTAACTATGGCTACACCTTC. Its protein product is CASRLTGANYGYTF.

This sequence joins TRBV29-1 and TRBJ1-2; TRBD1 is a possible D gene (6 bases). The CDR3 has 13 amino acids. V dropped 3 bases and J dropped 6 bases, with 14 bases sitting between them. Germline lookup yields CDR1 SQVTM and CDR2 ANQGSEA. CDR3 in amino acids: CSVEDRVPDGYTF. In DNA form, the CDR3 reads TGCAGCGTTGAGGACAGAGTTCCAGATGGCTACACCTTC.

This chain links TRBV20-1 with TRBJ1-2, with 9 bases aligning to TRBD1. Germline V CDR1 and CDR2: DFQATT, SNEGSKA (reference sequence). This CDR3 is built from 16 residues. V trimming: 5 bases; J trimming: 7 bases; junction bases outside the gene matches: 17. Here the CDR3 reads CSARARRTGALGGYTF. In DNA, the CDR3 is TGCAGTGCTCGAGCAAGGAGGACAGGGGCTTTGGGTGGCTACACCTTC.

With regard to this clonotype: At one of its ends the junction is not consistent with the germline gene, which may arise from a read error. The V call is TRBV12-3 or TRBV12-4, the J call TRBJ1-1; maybe TRBD1 (5 bases). This CDR3 contains 15 residues. The CDR3 is CASSFGGLRGTEAFF. In DNA, the CDR3 is TGTGCCAGCAGTTTTGGTGGTTTGCGGGGGACTGAGGCTTTCTTT.

The J gene is TRBJ2-6, the V gene TRBV6-6; D is perhaps TRBD2 (6 bases). The germline CDR1 and CDR2 sequences are MNHNY and SVGAGI (reference sequence). This CDR3 has 18 amino acids. V shed 7 bases and J shed 2 bases, with 21 bases lying between them. The chain's CDR3 is CASTSGRGGLTGANVLTF. Written as DNA, the CDR3 is TGTGCCAGCACCTCCGGGCGGGGTGGTTTGACTGGGGCCAACGTCCTGACTTTC.

This clonotype was picked up a small number of times. V gene TRBV7-2 combines with J gene TRBJ2-3; 12 positions match TRBD2. The CDR3 is 14 amino acids. Germline V gives CDR1 SGHTA, CDR2 FQGNSA. V lost 5 bases and J lost 8; bases outside the gene matches: 5. In DNA, the CDR3 is TGTGCCAGCAGCCCGACTAGCGGGGGTGGTACGCAGTATTTT. This translates into CASSPTSGGGTQYF.

This clonotype was detected a few times. DNA of the CDR3: TGCGCCAGCAGCCAAGAACCGGGACGTCGACAGCCCCAGCATTTT. This translates into CASSQEPGRRQPQHF. The gene calls are TRBV4-1 and TRBJ1-5; the D gene is possibly TRBD1 (5 bases). V was pared by 0 bases and J by 7 bases, with 13 bases between. The CDR3 sequence is 15 residues long. Germline loops: CDR1 MGHRA, CDR2 YSYEKL.

J is TRBJ1-4 and V is TRBV11-2; D gene uncertain. This CDR3 comprises 12 residues. The V end was cut by 6 bases, the J end by 11 bases, with 13 bases between. Looked up from germline, CDR1 is SGHAT and CDR2 is FQNNGV. CDR3 coding DNA: TGTGCCAGCAGTGCCGAGGGCGGGAAACTGTTTTTT. Protein product: CASSAEGGKLFF.

The V and J genes are TRBV11-3 and TRBJ1-6; TRBD1 matches 7 bases. Germline assignment: CDR1 SGHNT and CDR2 YENEEA. J was trimmed by 5 bases and V by 5 bases; bases with no gene match: 9. CDR3 length equals 16 residues. The CDR3 reads CASSLVGGVDNSPLHF. The CDR3 bases are TGTGCCAGCAGCCTCGTAGGGGGCGTCGATAATTCACCCCTCCACTTT.

This clonotype appeared once. The genes are TRBV7-2 and TRBJ2-5; TRBD1 matches 7 bases. The germline gives CDR1 SGHTA, CDR2 FQGNSA. V was clipped by 3 bases and J by 4 bases; unmatched bases: 5. The CDR3 is 14 amino acids. The CDR3 DNA reads as TGTGCCAGCAGCTTTCAGGGGGACCGAGAGACCCAGTACTTC. It specifies CASSFQGDRETQYF.

About this clonotype itself: One end of the junction does not line up with germline, which may come from a read error. The chain uses TRBV7-9 and TRBJ2-1; 8 nucleotides line up with TRBD1. Per germline, CDR1 SEHNR and CDR2 FQNEAQ (reference sequence). CDR3 length: 14 residues. Here the CDR3 reads CASRSDRAGNEQFF. The DNA for the CDR3 is TGCGCCAGCAGGTCGGACAGGGCGGGCAATGAGCAGTTCTTC.

The chain has TRBV29-1 and TRBJ2-3, with D perhaps matching TRBD1 or TRBD2 (5 bases each). Germline V gene sequence: CDR1 SQVTM, CDR2 ANQGSEA. This CDR3 region has 12 residues. With 7 bases removed from V and 5 bases from J, the gap between germline ends came to 13 bases. CDR3 DNA: TGCAGCGCTATCGGGACCCGAGATACGCAGTATTTT. Its translation is CSAIGTRDTQYF.